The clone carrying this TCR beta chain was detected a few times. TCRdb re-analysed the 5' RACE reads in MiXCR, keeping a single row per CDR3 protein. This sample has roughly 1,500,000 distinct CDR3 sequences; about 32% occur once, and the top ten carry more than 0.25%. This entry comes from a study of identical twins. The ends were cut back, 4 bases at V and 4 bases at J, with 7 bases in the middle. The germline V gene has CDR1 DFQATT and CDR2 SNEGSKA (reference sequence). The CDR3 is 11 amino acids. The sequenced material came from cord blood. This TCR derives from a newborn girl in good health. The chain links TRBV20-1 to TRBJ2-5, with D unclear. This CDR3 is CSATQVETQYF. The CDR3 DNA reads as TGCAGTGCTACCCAAGTAGAGACCCAGTACTTC.